Listed here are 29 T cell receptor beta chains from one sample, sequenced in a study of T-cell memory formation after mild COVID-19. TCRdb redid the calling of the 5' RACE reads with MiXCR, one entry per CDR3 protein. The sample includes 500,000 to 600,000 distinct CDR3 sequences, more than 15% of them seen just once. Sequencing was carried out using PBMCs or a T cell subset sorted from them (not recorded which). These receptors were collected from an adult woman who had mild COVID-19 (a few samples of this study predate the infection). Cell type and time point are not known.

This clonotype was recorded a few times. CDR3: CASSVPLDTRGTETQYF. DNA for the CDR3: TGTGCCAGCAGCGTACCCCTCGACACCAGGGGGACGGAGACCCAGTACTTC. The V and J genes are TRBV9 and TRBJ2-5; 7 bases agree with TRBD1. Germline CDR1 is SGDLS and CDR2 is YYNGEE. The length of the CDR3 is 17 residues. With 1 base clipped from V and 5 bases from J, the junction kept 14 bases outside the gene matches.

In this sample, this clonotype turned up a few times. The chain recombines TRBV5-5 with TRBJ2-7; D is ambiguous. Between the trimmed V and J ends, which lost 5 bases and 0 bases, there was a span of 12 bases. The length of the CDR3 is 14 residues. CDR1 and CDR2 from the germline V gene are SGHKS and YYEKEE (reference sequence). This chain's CDR3 is CASSWAQFSYEQYF. CDR3 coding DNA: TGTGCCAGCAGTTGGGCCCAGTTCTCCTACGAGCAGTACTTC.

The genes are TRBV29-1 and TRBJ2-2, with D perhaps matching TRBD1 (5 bases). The length of the CDR3 is 15 residues. CDR1 is SQVTM, CDR2 ANQGSEA, per germline. Trimming left V 0 bases short and J 4 bases short, with 12 bases between. CDR3 residues: CSVEDLDRSTGELFF. For the CDR3, the DNA is TGCAGCGTTGAAGATCTTGACAGAAGCACCGGGGAGCTGTTTTTT.

This clonotype was recorded a few times. V gene TRBV10-3 combines with J gene TRBJ2-7; D is ambiguous. The CDR3 is 12 residues long. The germline V and J ends were trimmed by 7 bases and 5 bases, with 12 bases remaining between them. Germline-derived CDR1 and CDR2 are ENHRY and SYGVKD. CDR3 coding DNA: TGTGCCATCACCACGTCCCGGCACGAGCAGTACTTC. Its protein is CAITTSRHEQYF.

The sample holds a few counts of this clonotype. The junction and the germline gene differ at one end; a read error may be behind it. The chain links TRBV12-3 or TRBV12-4 to TRBJ1-3, with D maybe TRBD1 (5 bases). The CDR3 is made up of 13 amino acids. This CDR3 is CASSPGAGNTIYF. CDR3 in DNA: TGTGCCAGCAGTCCCGGGGCTGGCAACACCATATATTTT.

This clonotype was detected a few times. This chain joins TRBV12-3 or TRBV12-4 and TRBJ1-2; D is possibly TRBD1 (5 bases). CDR3 size: 13 residues. The germline V and J ends were trimmed by 3 bases and 4 bases, with 9 bases remaining between them. The CDR3 DNA sequence: TGTGCCAGCAGTTTGACAGAGACCTATGGCTACACCTTC. Its translation: CASSLTETYGYTF.

This clonotype turned up a few times. The CDR3 reads CATSRGYEAEQFF. CDR3 nucleotide sequence: TGTGCCACCAGCAGGGGGTACGAGGCCGAGCAGTTCTTC. The chain links TRBV15 to TRBJ2-1; D gene uncertain. The V gene's germline CDR1 is LNHNV and CDR2 YYDKDF (reference sequence). The CDR3 extends over 13 amino acids. V was clipped by 3 bases and J by 10 bases, with 13 bases between them.

The V call is TRBV19, the J call TRBJ1-6; TRBD1 is a possible D gene (5 bases). Deletions cut 3 bases from V and 9 bases from J, with 15 bases between. CDR3 size: 15 residues. CDR1 and CDR2 from the germline V gene are LNHDA and SQIVND (reference sequence). CDR3 bases: TGTGCCAGTAGTATCTCTGGACAAGGCGGTTCACCCCTCCACTTT. Encoded protein: CASSISGQGGSPLHF.

The chain carries TRBV6-5 and TRBJ2-1; 8 nucleotides match TRBD2. J gave up 2 bases and V 0 bases, and 12 bases lay outside the gene matches. Germline-derived CDR1 and CDR2 are MNHEY and SVGAGI. CDR3 length: 19 residues. This chain's CDR3 is CASSYSIRTAGGTYNEQFF. CDR3 bases: TGTGCCAGCAGTTACTCAATTCGTACGGCGGGGGGAACCTACAATGAGCAGTTCTTC.

This clonotype was observed a handful of times. A much larger clonotype is one base distant, so this may be a read error. The rearrangement joins TRBV7-2 to TRBJ2-7, with D possibly TRBD2 on 6 matching bases. CDR3 length: 14 residues. V lost 3 bases and J lost 0, with 9 bases in between. Germline CDR1 reads SGHTA; CDR2 reads FQGNSA. CDR3 in amino acids: CASSFGGTSYEQYF. The DNA for the CDR3 is TGTGCCAGCAGCTTCGGCGGGACCTCCTACGAGCAGTACTTC. Full variable domain (rest looked up from reference TRBV7-2 and TRBJ2-7): GAGVSQSPSNKVTEKGKDVELRCDPISGHTALYWYRQSLGQGLEFLIYFQGNSAPDKSGLPSDRFSAERTGGSVSTLTIQRTQQEDSAVYLCASSFGGTSYEQYFGPGTRLTVT.

J is TRBJ1-1 and V is TRBV5-1; the match to TRBD1 covers 8 bases. Germline trimming cut 2 bases from V and 4 bases from J; bases unmatched to any gene: 7. Germline CDR1 is SGHRS and CDR2 is YFSETQ. CDR3 length: 15 amino acids. The CDR3 sequence is CASSFRGQEGTEAFF. The CDR3 bases are TGCGCCAGCAGCTTCAGGGGGCAGGAGGGCACTGAAGCTTTCTTT.

This chain joins TRBV4-1 and TRBJ1-6; D may be TRBD1 (6 bases). In germline, CDR1 is MGHRA, CDR2 YSYEKL. This CDR3 is built from 15 residues. Trimming removed 0 bases from V and 10 bases from J, with 13 bases in between. The CDR3 reads CASSQDYRGRSPLHF. CDR3 nucleotide sequence: TGCGCCAGCAGCCAAGACTACCGGGGGCGATCACCCCTCCACTTT.

V and J are TRBV6-2 or TRBV6-3 and TRBJ2-1; 9 positions agree with TRBD2. Germline V gene data show CDR1 as MNHEY and CDR2 as SVGEGT. The CDR3 has 13 amino acids. The trim removed 8 bases at V and 7 bases at J, leaving 6 bases unmatched. CDR3 nucleotide sequence: TGTGCCAGCGGCGGGAGGGCCGGAAATGAGCAGTTCTTC. This sequence encodes CASGGRAGNEQFF.

The CDR3 spells CATSRDKAGGPFDTQYF. CDR3 in DNA: TGTGCCACCAGCAGAGACAAAGCGGGAGGGCCATTTGATACGCAGTATTTT. The chain uses TRBV15 and TRBJ2-3; TRBD2 aligns across 10 bases. The CDR3 consists of 17 residues. With V trimmed by 0 bases and J by 6 bases, 9 bases remained unmatched. Germline CDR1 and CDR2: LNHNV and YYDKDF (reference sequence).

This clonotype was counted only a few times. The gene calls are TRBV10-3 and TRBJ2-3; 7 bases align to TRBD1. The V gene end was trimmed by 9 bases and the J gene end by 2 bases; junction bases not matched to a gene: 5. Germline loops: CDR1 ENHRY, CDR2 SYGVKD. The CDR3 extends over 13 amino acids. The CDR3 DNA reads as TGTGCCATTATGGGACAGCACACAGATACGCAGTATTTT. Translated, it gives CAIMGQHTDTQYF.

The chain carries TRBV9 and TRBJ2-2, with 9 nucleotides matching TRBD1. CDR1 SGDLS and CDR2 YYNGEE come from the germline V gene. CDR3 size: 15 residues. J was trimmed by 2 bases and V by 3 bases; bases with no gene match: 2. The chain's CDR3 is CASSETGGNTGELFF. DNA for the CDR3: TGTGCCAGCAGCGAGACAGGGGGAAACACCGGGGAGCTGTTTTTT.

The chain carries TRBV3-1 and TRBJ2-1; 10 bases match TRBD2. The V segment lost 0 bases and the J segment 2 bases; nucleotides outside the gene matches: 4. Germline-derived CDR1 and CDR2 are LGHDT and YNNKEL (reference sequence). This CDR3 is 17 amino acids long. CDR3 nucleotide sequence: TGTGCCAGCAGCCAAGATACTAGCGGGGCCCCCTACAATGAGCAGTTCTTC. Its protein product is CASSQDTSGAPYNEQFF.

This sequence joins TRBV12-3 or TRBV12-4 and TRBJ1-5, with 7 bases aligning to TRBD1. The V and J ends lost 6 bases and 0 bases, in that order; junction bases with no gene match: 11. This CDR3 is 17 amino acids long. CDR3 DNA sequence: TGTGCCAGCAGCCACTCCTCCCACAGGGGTAGCAATCAGCCCCAGCATTTT. Protein product: CASSHSSHRGSNQPQHF.

The CDR3 protein is CASSSGTAGTDTQYF. CDR3 coding DNA: TGTGCCAGCAGTTCGGGGACTGCCGGCACAGATACGCAGTATTTT. V usage is TRBV6-5 and J usage is TRBJ2-3; possibly TRBD2 for D (6 bases). The CDR3 extends over 15 amino acids. The V gene lost 4 bases and the J gene lost 1 base, with 12 bases spanning the gap. The germline CDR1 and CDR2 sequences are MNHEY and SVGAGI.

The V gene is TRBV20-1, the J gene TRBJ2-3; 9 bases fit TRBD2. The CDR3 consists of 16 residues. Germline-derived CDR1 and CDR2 are DFQATT and SNEGSKA (reference sequence). V lost 2 bases to trimming and J lost 4 bases; unmatched junction nucleotides: 10. CDR3 in amino acids: CSARLGLAGRSDTQYF. The CDR3 DNA sequence: TGCAGTGCTAGACTCGGTCTAGCGGGAAGGTCAGATACGCAGTATTTT.

The rearrangement joins TRBV29-1 to TRBJ2-7; 8 bases are shared with TRBD1. Germline trimming cut 3 bases from V and 6 bases from J; bases unmatched to any gene: 7. The length of the CDR3 is 13 residues. Per the germline V gene, CDR1 is SQVTM and CDR2 is ANQGSEA. The CDR3 DNA sequence: TGCAGCGTTGATCCGACAGGGGTAGGCGAGCAGTACTTC. Amino acid sequence: CSVDPTGVGEQYF.

The V call is TRBV29-1, the J call TRBJ1-5; D gene uncertain. With 5 bases removed from V and 9 bases from J, the gap between germline ends came to 14 bases. Germline lookup yields CDR1 SQVTM and CDR2 ANQGSEA. This CDR3 region has 12 residues. The CDR3 reads CSVSGPKGPQHF. The CDR3 coding sequence is TGCAGCGTTTCCGGCCCTAAGGGGCCCCAGCATTTT.

There are many counts of this clonotype. The chain carries TRBV18 and TRBJ2-1; D is uncertain. Trimming pared 0 bases from V and 3 bases from J, leaving 3 bases between. Looked up from germline, CDR1 is KGHSH and CDR2 is LQKENI. The CDR3 loop spans 13 amino acids. CDR3 in amino acids: CASSPPGYNEQFF. The CDR3 DNA reads as TGTGCCAGCTCACCACCGGGCTACAATGAGCAGTTCTTC.

This clonotype has only a few counts. This rearrangement joins TRBV6-5 to TRBJ2-5; no clear D. The CDR3 length is 14 residues. V was clipped by 0 bases and J by 0 bases, with 5 bases between them. CDR1 is MNHEY, CDR2 SVGAGI, per germline. The CDR3 region has the DNA TGTGCCAGCAGTTACTCAGGCTACCAAGAGACCCAGTACTTC. Its translation: CASSYSGYQETQYF.

The chain uses TRBV29-1 and TRBJ2-1, with TRBD2 matching over 9 bases. The length of the CDR3 is 13 residues. V gave up 5 bases and J gave up 9 bases; unmatched junction bases: 8. The V gene's germline CDR1 is SQVTM and CDR2 ANQGSEA. The CDR3 sequence: CSVRTSGWGEQFF. The CDR3 DNA is TGCAGCGTTCGCACTAGCGGGTGGGGTGAGCAGTTCTTC.

This clonotype has just a few counts. CDR3 residues: CATRWTGSRDSPLHF. DNA of the CDR3: TGTGCCACCAGATGGACAGGGTCCAGGGATTCACCCCTCCACTTT. The chain uses TRBV24-1 and TRBJ1-6; 8 nucleotides align to TRBD1. The CDR3 length is 15 residues. V lost 7 bases and J lost 8; bases outside the gene matches: 9. CDR1 and CDR2 (germline): KGHDR, SFDVKD.

The rearrangement links TRBV2 to TRBJ2-1; D remains ambiguous. Per the germline V gene, CDR1 is SNHLY and CDR2 is FYNNEI. The CDR3 extends over 12 amino acids. Trimming left V 6 bases short and J 4 bases short, with 7 bases between. The CDR3 loop is CASSSQYNEQFF. The CDR3 DNA reads TGTGCCAGCAGCAGCCAGTACAATGAGCAGTTCTTC. Drawing the rest from reference TRBV2 and TRBJ2-1, the complete variable domain is EPEVTQTPSHQVTQMGQEVILRCVPISNHLYFYWYRQILGQKVEFLVSFYNNEISEKSEIFDDQFSVERPDGSNFTLKIRSTKLEDSAMYFCASSSQYNEQFFGPGTRLTVL.

The chain has TRBV7-6 and TRBJ1-5; a possible D gene is TRBD1 (6 bases). The CDR3 totals 16 residues. The V gene's germline CDR1 is SGHVS and CDR2 FNYEAQ. Trimming removed 5 bases from V and 3 bases from J, with 17 bases in between. CDR3 nucleotide sequence: TGTGCCAGCAGCCCTGGGGGCGGCTTTAACAATCAGCCCCAGCATTTT. Amino acid sequence: CASSPGGGFNNQPQHF.

This clonotype came up a few times. V and J are TRBV7-3 and TRBJ2-5; D call uncertain. Germline values: CDR1 SGHTA, CDR2 FQGTGA. The CDR3 length is 17 residues. Trimming cost V 4 bases and J 1 base, with 19 bases left between them. CDR3 sequence: CASSSPDPDPIQETQYF. The CDR3 DNA follows: TGTGCCAGCAGCTCACCCGACCCGGACCCAATCCAAGAGACCCAGTACTTC.